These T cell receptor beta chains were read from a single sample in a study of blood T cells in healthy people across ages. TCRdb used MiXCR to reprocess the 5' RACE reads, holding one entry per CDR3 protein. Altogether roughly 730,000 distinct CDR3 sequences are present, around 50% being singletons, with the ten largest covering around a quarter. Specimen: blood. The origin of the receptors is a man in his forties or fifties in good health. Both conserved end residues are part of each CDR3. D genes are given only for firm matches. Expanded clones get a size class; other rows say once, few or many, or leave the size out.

CDR3aa: CSADIPGEVGQPQHF
CDR3nt: TGCAGTGCCGACATACCAGGGGAAGTTGGTCAGCCCCAGCATTTT
j_gene: TRBJ1-5
abundance: .
d_gene: .
v_gene: TRBV20-1

CDR3aa: CASTLWRGDGYTF
CDR3nt: TGTGCCAGCACCCTGTGGAGAGGGGATGGCTACACCTTC
j_gene: TRBJ1-2
abundance: .
d_gene: .
v_gene: TRBV6-1

CDR3aa: CASMGPLTEAFF
CDR3nt: TGTGCCAGCATGGGTCCCCTCACTGAAGCTTTCTTT
j_gene: TRBJ1-1
abundance: .
d_gene: .
v_gene: TRBV6-5

CDR3aa: CASSGYGTSGTLNYEQYF
CDR3nt: TGTGCCAGCAGCGGTTACGGGACTAGCGGGACTCTAAACTACGAGCAGTACTTC
j_gene: TRBJ2-7
abundance: .
d_gene: TRBD2
v_gene: TRBV7-9

CDR3aa: CASSSLAGAGANVLTF
CDR3nt: TGTGCCAGCAGCTCCCTAGCGGGAGCTGGGGCCAACGTCCTGACTTTC
j_gene: TRBJ2-6
abundance: .
d_gene: TRBD2
v_gene: TRBV11-3

CDR3aa: CASTLARAETQYF
CDR3nt: TGTGCCAGCACCCTAGCCCGAGCTGAGACCCAGTACTTC
j_gene: TRBJ2-5
abundance: .
d_gene: .
v_gene: TRBV2

CDR3aa: CASSVAGQVNSPLHF
CDR3nt: TGTGCCAGCAGTGTAGCGGGACAGGTGAATTCACCCCTCCACTTT
j_gene: TRBJ1-6
abundance: few
d_gene: TRBD1
v_gene: TRBV27

CDR3aa: CASSLAPRSVGYTF
CDR3nt: TGTGCCAGCAGTTTAGCGCCAAGGTCCGTGGGCTACACCTTC
j_gene: TRBJ1-2
abundance: .
d_gene: .
v_gene: TRBV12-3/TRBV12-4

CDR3aa: CASSVARARTDTQYF
CDR3nt: TGTGCCAGCAGCGTCGCCCGGGCGCGAACAGATACGCAGTATTTT
j_gene: TRBJ2-3
abundance: .
d_gene: .
v_gene: TRBV9

CDR3aa: CSSRMGGKNTEAFF
CDR3nt: TGCAGCTCTCGGATGGGGGGGAAGAACACTGAAGCTTTCTTT
j_gene: TRBJ1-1
abundance: .
d_gene: .
v_gene: TRBV29-1

CDR3aa: CASSPQGFQDTQYF
CDR3nt: TGTGCCAGCAGCCCTCAGGGATTCCAAGATACGCAGTATTTT
j_gene: TRBJ2-3
abundance: few
d_gene: .
v_gene: TRBV4-2

CDR3aa: CSAISKAGGIIETQYF
CDR3nt: TGCAGTGCTATCTCCAAAGCGGGGGGTATTATAGAGACCCAGTACTTC
j_gene: TRBJ2-5
abundance: .
d_gene: TRBD2
v_gene: TRBV20-1

CDR3aa: CASSSDRSSNYGYNF
CDR3nt: TGTGCCAGCAGCTCCGACAGGTCATCTAACTATGGCTACAACTTC
j_gene: TRBJ1-2
abundance: .
d_gene: .
v_gene: TRBV7-3

CDR3aa: CARLIAGAMGETRYF
CDR3nt: TGTGCCAGACTAATAGCGGGGGCGATGGGGGAGACCCGGTACTTC
j_gene: TRBJ2-7
abundance: .
d_gene: TRBD2
v_gene: TRBV6-5

CDR3aa: CASSFGPTSDTQYF
CDR3nt: TGCGCCAGCAGCTTCGGTCCTACAAGCGATACGCAGTATTTT
j_gene: TRBJ2-3
abundance: .
d_gene: .
v_gene: TRBV5-1

CDR3aa: CASSLNVYSQSDTQYF
CDR3nt: TGTGCCAGCAGTTTAAATGTGTATTCGCAATCAGATACGCAGTATTTT
j_gene: TRBJ2-3
abundance: .
d_gene: .
v_gene: TRBV27

CDR3aa: CASSNLPGQGVTEAFF
CDR3nt: TGTGCCAGCAGCAACTTACCGGGACAGGGGGTCACTGAAGCTTTCTTT
j_gene: TRBJ1-1
abundance: .
d_gene: TRBD1
v_gene: TRBV27

CDR3aa: CASSADRFYEQYF
CDR3nt: TGTGCCAGCAGTGCCGACCGATTCTACGAGCAGTACTTC
j_gene: TRBJ2-7
abundance: .
d_gene: .
v_gene: TRBV7-2

CDR3aa: CSVVGAGTSGNYNEQFF
CDR3nt: TGCAGCGTTGTTGGCGCAGGGACTAGCGGGAACTACAATGAGCAGTTCTTC
j_gene: TRBJ2-1
abundance: .
d_gene: TRBD2
v_gene: TRBV29-1

CDR3aa: CSVAQRTGGSYEQYF
CDR3nt: TGCAGCGTAGCCCAAAGGACAGGGGGATCCTACGAGCAGTACTTC
j_gene: TRBJ2-7
abundance: .
d_gene: TRBD1
v_gene: TRBV29-1

CDR3aa: CSARVSGLGNQPQHF
CDR3nt: TGCAGTGCTAGAGTGAGTGGACTAGGAAATCAGCCCCAGCATTTT
j_gene: TRBJ1-5
abundance: .
d_gene: .
v_gene: TRBV20-1

CDR3aa: CASSLDPPVLSTYNEQYF
CDR3nt: TGTGCCAGCAGCTTAGATCCCCCGGTCCTATCGACCTACAATGAGCAGTACTTC
j_gene: TRBJ2-5
abundance: .
d_gene: .
v_gene: TRBV11-2

CDR3aa: CASSQSEREDTCVETQYF
CDR3nt: TGCGCCAGCAGCCAGTCTGAGCGGGAAGACACGTGTGTGGAGACCCAGTACTTC
j_gene: TRBJ2-5
abundance: .
d_gene: TRBD2
v_gene: TRBV4-3

CDR3aa: CASSQVGRNTEAFF
CDR3nt: TGTGCCAGCAGCCAAGTCGGAAGGAACACTGAAGCTTTCTTT
j_gene: TRBJ1-1
abundance: .
d_gene: .
v_gene: TRBV7-2

CDR3aa: CSARANSYEQYF
CDR3nt: TGCAGTGCTAGGGCCAACTCCTACGAGCAGTACTTC
j_gene: TRBJ2-7
abundance: .
d_gene: .
v_gene: TRBV20-1

CDR3aa: CASSSGRGQGNKNIQYF
CDR3nt: TGTGCCAGCAGCTCAGGACGGGGACAGGGGAACAAAAACATTCAGTACTTC
j_gene: TRBJ2-4
abundance: few
d_gene: TRBD1
v_gene: TRBV7-2

CDR3aa: CASSQTGEHTDTQYF
CDR3nt: TGTGCCAGCAGCCAAACGGGCGAACACACAGATACGCAGTATTTT
j_gene: TRBJ2-3
abundance: few
d_gene: .
v_gene: TRBV4-2

CDR3aa: CASSSQGEAFYGYTF
CDR3nt: TGCGCCAGCAGCTCACAGGGTGAGGCATTCTATGGCTACACCTTC
j_gene: TRBJ1-2
abundance: .
d_gene: .
v_gene: TRBV5-1

CDR3aa: CASSPNRFSYEQYF
CDR3nt: TGTGCCAGCAGCCCTAACAGGTTTTCCTACGAGCAGTACTTC
j_gene: TRBJ2-7
abundance: .
d_gene: .
v_gene: TRBV4-2

CDR3aa: CATSEATVGETQYF
CDR3nt: TGTGCCACCAGTGAGGCGACAGTGGGGGAGACCCAGTACTTC
j_gene: TRBJ2-5
abundance: few
d_gene: .
v_gene: TRBV24-1

CDR3aa: CASSSRRVEGENEQFF
CDR3nt: TGTGCCAGCAGTTCAAGGAGGGTAGAGGGGGAGAATGAGCAGTTCTTC
j_gene: TRBJ2-1
abundance: .
d_gene: .
v_gene: TRBV6-2/TRBV6-3

CDR3aa: CASSPGWEINYGYTF
CDR3nt: TGCGCCAGCAGCCCCGGCTGGGAAATAAACTATGGCTACACCTTC
j_gene: TRBJ1-2
abundance: few
d_gene: .
v_gene: TRBV5-1

CDR3aa: CASRGQGSQPQHF
CDR3nt: TGTGCCAGCAGGGGGCAGGGAAGTCAGCCCCAGCATTTT
j_gene: TRBJ1-5
abundance: few
d_gene: .
v_gene: TRBV25-1

CDR3aa: CASSLRGLAGPTDTQYF
CDR3nt: TGTGCCAGCAGCTTAAGGGGACTAGCGGGACCCACAGATACGCAGTATTTT
j_gene: TRBJ2-3
abundance: once
d_gene: TRBD2
v_gene: TRBV7-3

CDR3aa: CASSSGTSGAYEQYF
CDR3nt: TGTGCCAGCAGTAGCGGGACTAGCGGGGCCTACGAGCAGTACTTC
j_gene: TRBJ2-7
abundance: .
d_gene: TRBD2
v_gene: TRBV6-2/TRBV6-3

CDR3aa: CASSIRTDAYEQYF
CDR3nt: TGCGCCAGCAGCATTCGGACAGACGCCTACGAGCAGTACTTC
j_gene: TRBJ2-7
abundance: few
d_gene: .
v_gene: TRBV5-1

CDR3aa: CASSVGRIQETQYF
CDR3nt: TGTGCCAGCAGCGTTGGACGGATCCAAGAGACCCAGTACTTC
j_gene: TRBJ2-5
abundance: .
d_gene: .
v_gene: TRBV9

CDR3aa: CASSGGDRHSGNTIYF
CDR3nt: TGTGCCAGCAGTGGCGGGGACCGCCACTCTGGAAACACCATATATTTT
j_gene: TRBJ1-3
abundance: .
d_gene: .
v_gene: TRBV7-9

CDR3aa: CASSLGPENTGELFF
CDR3nt: TGTGCCAGCAGCTTAGGCCCTGAGAACACCGGGGAGCTGTTTTTT
j_gene: TRBJ2-2
abundance: .
d_gene: .
v_gene: TRBV9

CDR3aa: CSAVPGTSGGDEQYF
CDR3nt: TGCAGTGCTGTCCCCGGGACTAGCGGGGGGGATGAGCAGTACTTC
j_gene: TRBJ2-5
abundance: .
d_gene: TRBD2
v_gene: TRBV20-1

CDR3aa: CSARDLGGTGRVYF
CDR3nt: TGCAGTGCTAGAGATCTCGGGGGAACAGGTAGAGTGTACTTC
j_gene: TRBJ2-5
abundance: .
d_gene: .
v_gene: TRBV20-1

CDR3aa: CASSPAGTGDGKLFF
CDR3nt: TGTGCCAGCAGCCCGGCGGGGACAGGGGACGGAAAGCTGTTTTTT
j_gene: TRBJ1-4
abundance: .
d_gene: TRBD1
v_gene: TRBV9

CDR3aa: CASSPLDRSLAKNIQYF
CDR3nt: TGCGCCAGCAGCCCCCTTGACAGGAGCTTAGCCAAAAACATTCAGTACTTC
j_gene: TRBJ2-4
abundance: .
d_gene: .
v_gene: TRBV5-1

CDR3aa: CASRESGSPSDEQFF
CDR3nt: TGTGCCAGCAGGGAATCCGGGTCGCCAAGCGATGAGCAGTTCTTC
j_gene: TRBJ2-1
abundance: few
d_gene: .
v_gene: TRBV6-5

CDR3aa: CASSRPGISSYEQYF
CDR3nt: TGTGCCAGCAGTCGGCCAGGGATTAGCTCCTACGAGCAGTACTTC
j_gene: TRBJ2-7
abundance: once
d_gene: .
v_gene: TRBV28

CDR3aa: CASSPRASMIEQFF
CDR3nt: TGTGCCAGCAGCCCCAGGGCCAGCATGATTGAGCAGTTCTTC
j_gene: TRBJ2-1
abundance: .
d_gene: .
v_gene: TRBV3-1

CDR3aa: CASSRSQGRETQYF
CDR3nt: TGTGCCAGCAGTCGATCACAGGGGAGAGAGACCCAGTACTTC
j_gene: TRBJ2-5
abundance: .
d_gene: TRBD1
v_gene: TRBV3-1

CDR3aa: CASAASGPETQLFF
CDR3nt: TGTGCCAGCGCTGCCTCCGGGCCTGAAACGCAGCTGTTTTTT
j_gene: TRBJ1-4
abundance: .
d_gene: .
v_gene: TRBV6-5

CDR3aa: CASSYFLGQGGSYNSPLHF
CDR3nt: TGTGCCAGCAGTTACTTTCTCGGACAGGGGGGCTCCTATAATTCACCCCTCCACTTT
j_gene: TRBJ1-6
abundance: once
d_gene: TRBD1
v_gene: TRBV6-5

CDR3aa: CASSPNAGGPDTQYF
CDR3nt: TGTGCCAGCAGCCCAAACGCGGGGGGCCCAGATACGCAGTATTTT
j_gene: TRBJ2-3
abundance: .
d_gene: TRBD2
v_gene: TRBV3-1

CDR3aa: CASSSIAGEAGDTQYF
CDR3nt: TGTGCCAGCAGCTCAATAGCGGGAGAGGCTGGAGATACGCAGTATTTT
j_gene: TRBJ2-3
abundance: .
d_gene: TRBD2
v_gene: TRBV7-3

CDR3aa: CASSPTGAKNIQYF
CDR3nt: TGTGCCAGCAGTCCCACAGGGGCCAAAAACATTCAGTACTTC
j_gene: TRBJ2-4
abundance: .
d_gene: .
v_gene: TRBV25-1

CDR3aa: CSAKGGRLSYEQYF
CDR3nt: TGCAGTGCTAAGGGCGGGAGACTCTCCTACGAGCAGTACTTC
j_gene: TRBJ2-7
abundance: .
d_gene: TRBD2
v_gene: TRBV20-1

CDR3aa: CASSLTAYTSEQYF
CDR3nt: TGTGCCAGCAGCTTAACCGCGTATACCAGCGAGCAGTACTTC
j_gene: TRBJ2-7
abundance: .
d_gene: .
v_gene: TRBV7-3

CDR3aa: CASSLAPGQGDYTF
CDR3nt: TGCGCCAGCAGCTTGGCTCCGGGACAGGGCGACTACACCTTC
j_gene: TRBJ1-2
abundance: once
d_gene: TRBD1
v_gene: TRBV5-1

CDR3aa: CASSLSTGTQETQYF
CDR3nt: TGTGCCAGCAGTTTATCGACAGGGACTCAAGAGACCCAGTACTTC
j_gene: TRBJ2-5
abundance: few
d_gene: .
v_gene: TRBV27

CDR3aa: CASSYSGVLGEQYF
CDR3nt: TGTGCCAGCAGTTACTCGGGAGTGTTGGGAGAGCAGTACTTC
j_gene: TRBJ2-7
abundance: .
d_gene: .
v_gene: TRBV6-2/TRBV6-3

CDR3aa: CASSTGTNSPLHF
CDR3nt: TGTGCCAGCAGTACAGGGACAAATTCACCCCTCCACTTT
j_gene: TRBJ1-6
abundance: .
d_gene: .
v_gene: TRBV6-1